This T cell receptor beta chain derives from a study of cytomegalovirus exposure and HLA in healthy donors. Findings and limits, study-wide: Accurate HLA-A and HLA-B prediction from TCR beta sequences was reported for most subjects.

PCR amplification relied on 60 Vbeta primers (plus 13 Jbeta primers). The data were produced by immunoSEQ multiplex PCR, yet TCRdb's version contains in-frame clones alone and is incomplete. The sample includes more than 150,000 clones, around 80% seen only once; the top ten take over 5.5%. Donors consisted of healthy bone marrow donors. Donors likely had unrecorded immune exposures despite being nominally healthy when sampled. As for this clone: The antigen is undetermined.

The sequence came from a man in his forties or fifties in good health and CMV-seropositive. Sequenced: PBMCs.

CDR3 DNA: TGCAGCGTTCGGACAGGGGAAAAGTCTGGGGCCAACGTCCTGACTTTC. It encodes CSVRTGEKSGANVLTF. This sequence joins TRBV29-1 and TRBJ2-6; 9 bases map to TRBD1. The CDR3 spans 16 residues. J gave up 1 base and V 5 bases, and 6 bases lay outside the gene matches. Germline V gene data show CDR1 as SQVTM and CDR2 as ANQGSEA.